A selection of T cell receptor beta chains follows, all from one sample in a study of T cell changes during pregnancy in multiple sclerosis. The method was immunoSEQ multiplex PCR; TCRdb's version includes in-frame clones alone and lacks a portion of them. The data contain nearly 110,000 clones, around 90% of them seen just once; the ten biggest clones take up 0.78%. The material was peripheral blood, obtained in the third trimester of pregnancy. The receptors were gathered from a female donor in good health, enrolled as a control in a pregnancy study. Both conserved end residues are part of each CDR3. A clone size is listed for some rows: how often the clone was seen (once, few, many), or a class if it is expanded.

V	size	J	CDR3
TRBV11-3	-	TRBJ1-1	CASSSSGTGAKNTEAFF
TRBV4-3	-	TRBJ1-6	CASSQGTGGNSPLHF
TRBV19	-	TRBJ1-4	CASRPTGKNEKLFF
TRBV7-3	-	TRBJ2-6	CASSPYIRGQGTFRKANVLTF
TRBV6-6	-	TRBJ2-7	CASSTQGAGEQYF
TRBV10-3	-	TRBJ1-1	CAISGSGQLNTEAFF
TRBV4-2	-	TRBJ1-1	CASSPVPNTEAFF
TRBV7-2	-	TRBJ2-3	CASSRRLAGGTDTQYF
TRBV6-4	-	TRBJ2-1	CASRPTGQGVGNEQFF
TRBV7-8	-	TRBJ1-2	CASSSRGGGYGYTF
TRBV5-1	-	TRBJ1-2	CASSLVDRAYGYTF
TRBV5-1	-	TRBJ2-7	CASSLVLQGEREQYF
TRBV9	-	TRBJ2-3	CASSVSGGNTDTQYF
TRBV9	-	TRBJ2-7	CASSEDTYEQYF
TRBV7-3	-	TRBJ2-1	CASSLGGGNEQFF
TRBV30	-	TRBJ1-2	CAWSWGDGYTF
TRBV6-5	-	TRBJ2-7	CASSYSGADEQYF
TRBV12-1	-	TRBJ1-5	CASSFPGGSSNQPQHF
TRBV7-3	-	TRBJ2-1	CASSLRRGSKWNEQFF
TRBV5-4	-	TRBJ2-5	CASSLKSTGGRETQYF
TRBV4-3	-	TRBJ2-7	CASSQDRGLASYEQYF
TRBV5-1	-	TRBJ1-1	CASSFSSNTEAFF
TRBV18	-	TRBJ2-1	CASSPATSGDNEQFF
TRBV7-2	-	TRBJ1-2	CASSQTGYASTVHGYTF
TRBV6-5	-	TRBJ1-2	CASKTGGQNSYTF
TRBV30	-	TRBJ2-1	CAWEVLAGVYNEQFF
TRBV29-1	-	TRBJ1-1	CSVGEGWNTEAFF
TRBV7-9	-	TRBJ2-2	CASSWRPGLSPGELFF
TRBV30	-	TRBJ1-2	CAWNSARGGYTF
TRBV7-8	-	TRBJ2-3	CASSPRTTPSTDTQYF
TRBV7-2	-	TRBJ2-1	CASSLGLANEQFF
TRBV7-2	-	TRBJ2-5	CASSFPRRGETQYF
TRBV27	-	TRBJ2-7	CASSSRSSGSHEQYF
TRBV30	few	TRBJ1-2	CAWSVGQDYGYTF
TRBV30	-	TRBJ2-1	CAWSDFGSGGRNEQFF
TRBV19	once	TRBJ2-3	CASSINIHRTDTQYF
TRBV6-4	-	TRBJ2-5	CASSDSEGGPIETQYF
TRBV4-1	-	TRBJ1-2	CASSPQGAGGYTF
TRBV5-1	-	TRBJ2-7	CASSLAAGGTYEQYF
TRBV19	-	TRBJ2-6	CASSLSGQAGGANVLTF
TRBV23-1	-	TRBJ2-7	CASSQARGGTYEQYF
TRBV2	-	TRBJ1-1	CASTGEMNTEAFF
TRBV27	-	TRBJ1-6	CASTEAGTGGYSPLHF
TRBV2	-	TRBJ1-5	CASSRQGKDQPQHF
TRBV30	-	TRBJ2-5	CAWPEVSGGASEETQYF
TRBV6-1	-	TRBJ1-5	CASKSDRGENQPQHF
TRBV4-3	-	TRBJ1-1	CASRPDSPNTEAFF
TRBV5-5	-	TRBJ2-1	CASSLPGQRYNEQFF
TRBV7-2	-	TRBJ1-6	CASSLAPGSYNSPLHF
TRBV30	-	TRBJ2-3	CAWSGLRPDTQYF
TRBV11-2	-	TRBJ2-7	CASSYLGGTSYEQYF
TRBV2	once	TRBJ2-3	CASSEGTSTDTQYF
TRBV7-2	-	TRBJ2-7	CASSFRQAFYEQYF
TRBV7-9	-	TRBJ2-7	CASSSTGSRLSYEQYF
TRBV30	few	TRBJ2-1	CAWKGGGEQFF
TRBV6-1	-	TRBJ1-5	CASSEQGNQPQHF